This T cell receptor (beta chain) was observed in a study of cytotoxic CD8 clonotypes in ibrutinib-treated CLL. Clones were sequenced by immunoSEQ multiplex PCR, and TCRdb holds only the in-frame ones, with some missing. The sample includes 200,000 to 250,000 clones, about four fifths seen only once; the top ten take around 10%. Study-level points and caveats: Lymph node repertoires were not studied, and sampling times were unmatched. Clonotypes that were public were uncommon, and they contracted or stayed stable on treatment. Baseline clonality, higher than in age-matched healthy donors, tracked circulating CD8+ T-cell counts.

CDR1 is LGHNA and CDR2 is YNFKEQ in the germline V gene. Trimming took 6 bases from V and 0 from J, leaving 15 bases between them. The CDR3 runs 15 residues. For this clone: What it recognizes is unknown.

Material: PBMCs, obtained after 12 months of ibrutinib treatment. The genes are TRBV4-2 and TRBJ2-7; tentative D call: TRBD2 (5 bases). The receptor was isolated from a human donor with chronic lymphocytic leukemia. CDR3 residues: CASRGSERSSYEQYF. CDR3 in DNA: TGTGCCAGCAGAGGTTCCGAGCGGAGCTCCTACGAGCAGTACTTC.